The T cell receptor beta chain under discussion was sequenced for a study of T cell responses to AZD1222 COVID-19 vaccine. Notes on the study in general: Sampled repertoires all dated from after the peak T cell response.

Comments on this clone: The antigen remains undetermined.

The CDR3 is 14 amino acids. The junction had 6 bases not matched to a gene; V was cut back by 7 bases and J by 1 base. Germline CDR1 reads SGDLS; CDR2 reads YYNGEE. Measured with immunoSEQ multiplex PCR; TCRdb has only the in-frame clones, and not every one. Of 150,000 to 200,000 clones in the sample, around 95% were seen once. J is TRBJ1-2 and V is TRBV9, with 8 nucleotides matching TRBD1. The sequences come from peripheral blood, collected on day 0 of AZD1222 vaccination. The sequence derives from an adult in good health. For the CDR3, the DNA is TGTGCCAGCGGGGCAGGGGGCTATAACTATGGCTACACCTTC. Its translation is CASGAGGYNYGYTF. The variable domain in full, completed from reference TRBV9 and TRBJ1-2, reads DSGVTQTPKHLITATGQRVTLRCSPRSGDLSVYWYQQSLDQGLQFLIQYYNGEERAKGNILERFSAQQFPDLHSELNLSSLELGDSALYFCASGAGGYNYGYTFGSGTRLTVV.